Following are 14 T cell receptor beta chains from one sample sequenced in a study of T cells in Graves' hyperthyroidism and ophthalmopathy. Authors of the study amplified TCR beta CDR3 regions from RNA transcripts. The study used the HTBI primer set for a first-round RT-PCR of the TCR CDR3. Using its own MiXCR run on the multiplex PCR reads, TCRdb lists one record per CDR3 protein. The sample lists some 770,000 distinct CDR3 sequences, roughly 15% seen once, with approximately 8.4% in the top ten. The specimen was blood. These receptors were taken from a man aged 18-30 years with Graves' hyperthyroidism.

This clonotype was observed a handful of times. Its ends do not fully match the called genes, so a read error is possible. This chain uses TRBV12-3 or TRBV12-4 with TRBJ2-2; the D gene is possibly TRBD1 (5 bases). This CDR3 has 17 residues. This CDR3 reads CASGLGARVVKDGELFF. For the CDR3, the DNA is TGTGCCAGCGGTTTAGGGGCCAGGGTAGTAAAAGACGGGGAGCTGTTTTTT.

The chain joins TRBV30 to TRBJ1-1; tentatively, D is TRBD1 (6 bases). The CDR3 contains 16 residues. The germline gives CDR1 GTSNPN, CDR2 SVGIG (reference sequence). V was cut by 3 bases and J by 6 bases, with 23 bases left in between. CDR3 region: CAWRPARGIKWAEAFF. The CDR3 DNA reads as TGTGCCTGGAGGCCCGCCAGGGGCATCAAATGGGCTGAAGCTTTCTTT.

The chain uses TRBV5-5 and TRBJ2-1; D may be TRBD2 (6 bases). Germline-derived CDR1 and CDR2 are SGHKS and YYEKEE (reference sequence). Trimming stripped 3 bases from V and 8 bases from J, with 18 bases between. The CDR3 totals 15 residues. The CDR3, as DNA: TGTGCCAGCAGCTCCGCGGGTCCTCCGGGGGATGAGCAGTTCTTC. Amino acids: CASSSAGPPGDEQFF.

V usage is TRBV7-9 and J usage is TRBJ2-5; TRBD1 might be the D (6 bases). The V and J ends lost 5 bases and 13 bases respectively, with 17 bases between them. Germline CDR1 SEHNR, CDR2 FQNEAQ (reference sequence). The CDR3 spans 12 residues. The DNA for the CDR3 is TGTGCCAGCAGCATCATTCAGGGGCGGGCGTACTTC. This translates into CASSIIQGRAYF.

In its sample, this clonotype was seen many times. This rearrangement joins TRBV30 to TRBJ2-7; D is uncertain. The CDR3 sequence is 11 residues long. The V end lost 8 bases, the J end lost 0 bases, and 8 bases lay between the germline ends. Germline V CDR1 and CDR2: GTSNPN, SVGIG (reference sequence). The CDR3 here is CAGRSSYEQYF. CDR3 bases: TGTGCCGGCAGGAGCTCCTACGAGCAGTACTTC.

The gene calls are TRBV12-5 and TRBJ2-7; TRBD1 agrees at 8 bases. V lost 1 base to trimming and J lost 1 base; unmatched junction nucleotides: 15. CDR1 LGHNT and CDR2 FRNRAP come from the germline V gene. The CDR3 totals 19 residues. The CDR3 protein is CASGLALVGTGLASYEQYF. The CDR3 nucleotides are TGTGCTAGTGGTTTGGCCCTGGTTGGGACAGGCCTGGCGTCCTACGAGCAGTACTTC.

This sequence joins TRBV19 and TRBJ2-1; D gene ambiguous. Germline V lookup: CDR1 LNHDA, CDR2 SQIVND (reference sequence). The CDR3 runs to 13 residues. Between the trimmed V and J ends, which lost 3 bases and 4 bases, there was a span of 7 bases. This CDR3 is CASSISTYNEQFF. The CDR3 DNA sequence: TGTGCCAGTAGTATCTCTACTTACAATGAGCAGTTCTTC. The full variable domain, completed using reference TRBV19 and TRBJ2-1, is DGGITQSPKYLFRKEGQNVTLSCEQNLNHDAMYWYRQDPGQGLRLIYYSQIVNDFQKGDIAEGYSVSREKKESFPLTVTSAQKNPTAFYLCASSISTYNEQFFGPGTRLTVL.

The chain uses TRBV7-9 and TRBJ2-3; a weak D match, TRBD1 (6 bases). CDR1 and CDR2 (germline): SEHNR, FQNEAQ (reference sequence). The CDR3 extends over 13 amino acids. The ends were cut back, 6 bases at V and 3 bases at J, with 10 bases in the middle. The CDR3 protein is CASRLQGTDTQYF. In nucleotides, the CDR3 is TGTGCCAGCAGACTTCAGGGGACAGATACGCAGTATTTT.

V usage is TRBV19 and J usage is TRBJ1-1; a possible D gene is TRBD1 (6 bases). Trimming removed 9 bases at V and 2 bases at J, with 13 bases between. This CDR3 has 13 amino acids. Germline V gene lookup returns CDR1 LNHDA and CDR2 SQIVND (reference sequence). For the CDR3, the DNA is TGTGCCAGCCTCGACAGGATTAACACTGAAGCTTTCTTT. It encodes CASLDRINTEAFF.

This clonotype has a single count. The chain has TRBV20-1 and TRBJ2-2; tentative D call: TRBD2 (6 bases). Trimming cost V 0 bases and J 8 bases, with 16 bases left between them. In germline, CDR1 is DFQATT, CDR2 SNEGSKA (reference sequence). The CDR3 has 15 residues. The CDR3, as DNA: TGCAGTGCTAGAGATTCAAGGGGACTGATGGGGGAGCTGTTTTTT. Translated, it gives CSARDSRGLMGELFF.

Only a few counts were recorded for this clonotype. V gene TRBV12-3 or TRBV12-4 combines with J gene TRBJ2-3; D unclear. This CDR3 has 14 residues. The ends were cut back, 5 bases at V and 3 bases at J, with 12 bases in the middle. CDR3 sequence (DNA): TGTGCCAGCAGTCCGGCCCTCTTAACAGATACGCAGTATTTT. Translating it yields CASSPALLTDTQYF.

The J gene is TRBJ2-7, the V gene TRBV7-3, with TRBD2 as a possible D gene (6 bases). From germline, CDR1 is SGHTA and CDR2 FQGTGA. With 2 bases removed from V and 5 bases from J, the gap between germline ends came to 16 bases. The CDR3 is 15 residues long. In DNA form, the CDR3 reads TGTGCCAGCAGCTTATGGGTCCGGGGGTTGAACGAGCAGTACTTC. Its translation is CASSLWVRGLNEQYF.

This rearrangement joins TRBV18 to TRBJ2-1; TRBD1 aligns across 7 bases. Per germline, CDR1 KGHSH and CDR2 LQKENI. After removal of 3 bases from V and 5 bases from J, the junction contained 7 bases not matched to a gene. This CDR3 has 15 amino acids. CDR3 nucleotides: TGTGCCAGCTCACCGCGCAGGGGGATTGACAATGAGCAGTTCTTC. Translating it yields CASSPRRGIDNEQFF.

The chain is built from TRBV30 and TRBJ2-7, with D unclear. V was clipped by 0 bases and J by 4 bases, with 16 bases between them. Germline-derived CDR1 and CDR2 are GTSNPN and SVGIG (reference sequence). The CDR3 sequence is 15 residues long. CDR3 DNA: TGTGCCTGGAGTGTAAACAGTCTCGAAGCTTACGAGCAGTACTTC. Translating it yields CAWSVNSLEAYEQYF.